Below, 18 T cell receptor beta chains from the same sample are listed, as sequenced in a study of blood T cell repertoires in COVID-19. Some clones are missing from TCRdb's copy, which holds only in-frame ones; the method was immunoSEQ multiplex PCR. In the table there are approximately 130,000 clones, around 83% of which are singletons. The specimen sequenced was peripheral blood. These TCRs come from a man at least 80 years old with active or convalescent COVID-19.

The chain's CDR3 is CASTTRAGGLVETQYF. The CDR3 DNA is TGTGCCAGTACTACACGAGCGGGGGGGCTGGTAGAGACCCAGTACTTC. The chain is built from TRBV5-6 and TRBJ2-5, with 10 bases lining up with TRBD2. Trimming took 8 bases from V and 4 from J; bases not matched to a gene: 14. CDR3 length equals 16 residues. Germline CDR1 SGHDT, CDR2 YYEEEE.

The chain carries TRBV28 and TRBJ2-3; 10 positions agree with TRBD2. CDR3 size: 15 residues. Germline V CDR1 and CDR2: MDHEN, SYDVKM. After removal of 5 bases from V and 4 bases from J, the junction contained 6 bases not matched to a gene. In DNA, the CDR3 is TGTGCCAGCAGTCAAATCGGACTAGCGGCAGATACGCAGTATTTT. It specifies CASSQIGLAADTQYF. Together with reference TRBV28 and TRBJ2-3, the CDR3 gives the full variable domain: DVKVTQSSRYLVKRTGEKVFLECVQDMDHENMFWYRQDPGLGLRLIYFSYDVKMKEKGDIPEGYSVSREKKERFSLILESASTNQTSMYLCASSQIGLAADTQYFGPGTRLTVL.

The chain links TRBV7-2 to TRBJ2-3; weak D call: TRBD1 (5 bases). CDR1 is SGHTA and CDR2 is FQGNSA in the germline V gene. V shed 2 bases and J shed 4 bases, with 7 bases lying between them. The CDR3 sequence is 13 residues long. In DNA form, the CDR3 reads TGTGCCAGCAGCTTATGGGGCCCAGATACGCAGTATTTT. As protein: CASSLWGPDTQYF.

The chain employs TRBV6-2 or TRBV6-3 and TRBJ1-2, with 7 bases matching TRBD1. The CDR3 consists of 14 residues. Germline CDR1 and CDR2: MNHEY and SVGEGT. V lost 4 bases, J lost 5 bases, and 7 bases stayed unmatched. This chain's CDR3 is CASSFGETGYGYTF. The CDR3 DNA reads TGTGCCAGCAGTTTCGGGGAGACAGGGTATGGCTACACCTTC.

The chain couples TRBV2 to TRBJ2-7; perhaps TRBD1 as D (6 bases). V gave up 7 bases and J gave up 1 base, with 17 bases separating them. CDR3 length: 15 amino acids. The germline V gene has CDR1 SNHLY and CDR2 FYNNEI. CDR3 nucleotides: TGTGCCAGCACCCGGACAGCGACCAGTTCCTACGAGCAGTACTTC. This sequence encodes CASTRTATSSYEQYF.

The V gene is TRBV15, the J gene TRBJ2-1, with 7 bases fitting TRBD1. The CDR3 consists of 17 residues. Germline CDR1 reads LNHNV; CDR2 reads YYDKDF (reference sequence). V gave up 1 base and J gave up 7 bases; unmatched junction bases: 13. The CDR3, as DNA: TGTGCCACCAGCAGAGGGTCGGGCAGGGGGAAGGGGAATGAGCAGTTCTTC. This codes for CATSRGSGRGKGNEQFF.

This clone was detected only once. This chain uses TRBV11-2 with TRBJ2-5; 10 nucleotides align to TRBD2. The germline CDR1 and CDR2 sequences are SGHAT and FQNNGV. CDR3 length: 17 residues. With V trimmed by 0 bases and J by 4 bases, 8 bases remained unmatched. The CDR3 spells CASSLDSSGGPPETQYF. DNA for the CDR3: TGTGCCAGCAGCTTAGATAGTAGCGGGGGGCCCCCAGAGACCCAGTACTTC. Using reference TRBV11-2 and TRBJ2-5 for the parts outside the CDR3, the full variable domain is EAGVAQSPRYKIIEKRQSVAFWCNPISGHATLYWYQQILGQGPKLLIQFQNNGVVDDSQLPKDRFSAERLKGVDSTLKIQPAKLEDSAVYLCASSLDSSGGPPETQYFGPGTRLLVL.

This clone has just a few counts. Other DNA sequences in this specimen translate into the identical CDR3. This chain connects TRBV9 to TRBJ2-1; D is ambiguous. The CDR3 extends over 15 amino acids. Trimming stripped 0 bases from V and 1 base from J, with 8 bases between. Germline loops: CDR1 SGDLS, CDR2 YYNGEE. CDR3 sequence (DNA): TGTGCCAGCAGCGTAGACAGTGGGTCCTACAATGAGCAGTTCTTC. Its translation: CASSVDSGSYNEQFF.

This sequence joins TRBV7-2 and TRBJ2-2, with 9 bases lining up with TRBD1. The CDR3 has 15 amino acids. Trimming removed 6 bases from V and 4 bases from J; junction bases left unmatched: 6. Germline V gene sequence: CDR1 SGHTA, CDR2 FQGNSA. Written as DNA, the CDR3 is TGTGCCAGCAGGTCCTCGACAGGGGGCACCGGGGAGCTGTTTTTT. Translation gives CASRSSTGGTGELFF.

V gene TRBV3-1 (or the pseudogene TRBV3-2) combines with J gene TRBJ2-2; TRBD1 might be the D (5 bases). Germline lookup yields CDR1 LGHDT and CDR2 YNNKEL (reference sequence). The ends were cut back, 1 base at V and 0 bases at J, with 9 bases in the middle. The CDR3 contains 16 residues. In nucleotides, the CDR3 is TGTGCCAGCAGCCAAGTCTTGACAGCGAACACCGGGGAGCTGTTTTTT. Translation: CASSQVLTANTGELFF.

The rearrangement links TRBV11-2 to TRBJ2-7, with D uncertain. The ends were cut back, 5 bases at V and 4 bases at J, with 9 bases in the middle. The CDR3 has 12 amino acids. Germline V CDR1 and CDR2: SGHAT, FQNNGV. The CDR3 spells CASSQPGYEQYF. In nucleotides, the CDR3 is TGTGCCAGCAGCCAGCCAGGATACGAGCAGTACTTC.

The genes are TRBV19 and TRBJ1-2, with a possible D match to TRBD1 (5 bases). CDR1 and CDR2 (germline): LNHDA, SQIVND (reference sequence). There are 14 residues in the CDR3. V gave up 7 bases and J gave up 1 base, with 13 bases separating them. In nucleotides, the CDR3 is TGTGCCAGTACAATAACAGGTCTTAACTATGGCTACACCTTC. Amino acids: CASTITGLNYGYTF.

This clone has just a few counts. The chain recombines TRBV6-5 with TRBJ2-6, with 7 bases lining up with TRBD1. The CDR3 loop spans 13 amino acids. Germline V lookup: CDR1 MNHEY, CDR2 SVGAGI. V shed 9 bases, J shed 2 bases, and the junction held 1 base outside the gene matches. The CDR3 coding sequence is TGTGCCAGTGGGACAGCTGGGGCCAACGTCCTGACTTTC. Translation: CASGTAGANVLTF.

The CDR3 DNA follows: TGTGCCAGCAGCCAGGTGGGCTTAAGCTTTGGAAACACCATATATTTT. Protein product: CASSQVGLSFGNTIYF. The chain links TRBV9 to TRBJ1-3; D gene uncertain. Trimming took 4 bases from V and 3 from J, leaving 17 bases between them. Per germline, CDR1 SGDLS and CDR2 YYNGEE. The CDR3 length is 16 residues.

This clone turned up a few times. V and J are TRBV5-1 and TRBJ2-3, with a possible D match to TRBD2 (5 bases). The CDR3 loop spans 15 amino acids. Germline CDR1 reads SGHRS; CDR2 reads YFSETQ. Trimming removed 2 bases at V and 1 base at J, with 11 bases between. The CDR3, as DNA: TGCGCCAGCAGCTTTTCCGGGGTGGGCACAGATACGCAGTATTTT. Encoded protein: CASSFSGVGTDTQYF.

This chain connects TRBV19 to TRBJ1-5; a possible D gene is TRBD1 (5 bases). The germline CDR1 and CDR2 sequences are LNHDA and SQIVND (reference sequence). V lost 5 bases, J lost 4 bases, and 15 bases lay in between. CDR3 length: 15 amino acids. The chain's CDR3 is CASSEGSGRNQPQHF. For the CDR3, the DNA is TGTGCCAGTAGTGAAGGGTCAGGGCGGAATCAGCCCCAGCATTTT.

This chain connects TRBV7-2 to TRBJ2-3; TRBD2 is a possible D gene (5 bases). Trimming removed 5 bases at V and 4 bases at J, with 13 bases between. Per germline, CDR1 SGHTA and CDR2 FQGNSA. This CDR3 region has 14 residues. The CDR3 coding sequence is TGTGCCAGCAGCCTGAGGGTCCCGCCAGATACGCAGTATTTT. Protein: CASSLRVPPDTQYF. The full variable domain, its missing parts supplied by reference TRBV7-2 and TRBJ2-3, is GAGVSQSPSNKVTEKGKDVELRCDPISGHTALYWYRQSLGQGLEFLIYFQGNSAPDKSGLPSDRFSAERTGGSVSTLTIQRTQQEDSAVYLCASSLRVPPDTQYFGPGTRLTVL.

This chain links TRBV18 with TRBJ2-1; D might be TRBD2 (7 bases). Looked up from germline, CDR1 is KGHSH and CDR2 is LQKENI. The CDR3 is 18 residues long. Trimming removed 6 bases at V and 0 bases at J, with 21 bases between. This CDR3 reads CASSRDYGGPSSYNEQFF. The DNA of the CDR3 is TGTGCCAGCTCTCGCGACTACGGGGGGCCGAGCTCCTACAATGAGCAGTTCTTC.